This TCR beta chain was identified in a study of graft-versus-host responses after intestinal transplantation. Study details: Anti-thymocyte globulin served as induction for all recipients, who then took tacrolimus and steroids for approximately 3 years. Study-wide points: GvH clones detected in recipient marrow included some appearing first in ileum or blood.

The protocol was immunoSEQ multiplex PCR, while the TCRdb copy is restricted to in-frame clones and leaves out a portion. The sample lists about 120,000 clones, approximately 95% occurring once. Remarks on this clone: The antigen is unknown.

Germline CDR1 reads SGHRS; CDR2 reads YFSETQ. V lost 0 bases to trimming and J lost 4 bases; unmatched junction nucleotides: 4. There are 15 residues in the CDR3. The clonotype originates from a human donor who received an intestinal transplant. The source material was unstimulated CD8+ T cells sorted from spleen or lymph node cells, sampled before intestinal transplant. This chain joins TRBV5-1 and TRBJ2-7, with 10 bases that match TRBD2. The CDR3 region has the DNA TGCGCCAGCAGCTTGGTGGCTAGCGGGAGTTACGAGCAGTACTTC. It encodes CASSLVASGSYEQYF.